The 18 T cell receptor beta chains listed next were all sequenced from one sample in a study of blood T cell repertoires in COVID-19. Here immunoSEQ multiplex PCR was the method, and the copy in TCRdb shows in-frame clones only, minus some. The sample comprises about 23,000 clones, approximately 94% of which are singletons, and 4% to 4.5% rests with the top ten. Sequenced input: peripheral blood. These TCRs come from a woman aged 50 to 60 with active COVID-19.

V and J are TRBV20-1 and TRBJ2-5, with TRBD2 matching 7 bases. The CDR3 is made up of 13 amino acids. J gave up 3 bases and V 3 bases, and 4 bases lay outside the gene matches. Germline CDR1 and CDR2: DFQATT and SNEGSKA (reference sequence). The CDR3 coding sequence is TGCAGTGCTAGTGCCCTAGCGGAAGAGACCCAGTACTTC. Its protein product is CSASALAEETQYF.

The rearrangement joins TRBV18 to TRBJ1-2; TRBD1 is a possible D gene (5 bases). There are 14 residues in the CDR3. Germline V gives CDR1 KGHSH, CDR2 LQKENI. V was clipped by 3 bases and J by 7 bases, with 15 bases between them. CDR3 region: CASSPTSRDLGYTF. The CDR3 nucleotides read TGTGCCAGCTCACCTACTTCCAGGGATCTTGGCTACACCTTC. Using reference TRBV18 and TRBJ1-2 for the parts outside the CDR3, the full variable domain is NAGVMQNPRHLVRRRGQEARLRCSPMKGHSHVYWYRQLPEEGLKFMVYLQKENIIDESGMPKERFSAEFPKEGPSILRIQQVVRGDSAAYFCASSPTSRDLGYTFGSGTRLTVV.

The chain recombines TRBV6-5 with TRBJ2-7, with 12 bases matching TRBD1. CDR3 length equals 15 residues. Germline CDR1 is MNHEY and CDR2 is SVGAGI. With 8 bases clipped from V and 3 bases from J, the junction kept 8 bases outside the gene matches. In nucleotides, the CDR3 is TGTGCCAGCGCCGAAGGGACAGGGGGCAACTACGAGCAGTACGTC. This translates into CASAEGTGGNYEQYV.

This clone appeared once. The chain employs TRBV19 and TRBJ1-5; 8 positions match TRBD1. The CDR3 extends over 15 amino acids. The germline V gene encodes CDR1 LNHDA and CDR2 SQIVND (reference sequence). Trimming at V came to 7 bases and at J to 6 bases, leaving 11 bases not matched to a gene. Here the CDR3 DNA reads TGTGCCAGTACCGAAACAGGGGGGCTGTTTCAGCCCCAGCATTTT. Residues: CASTETGGLFQPQHF. Variable domain in full (rest from reference TRBV19 and TRBJ1-5): DGGITQSPKYLFRKEGQNVTLSCEQNLNHDAMYWYRQDPGQGLRLIYYSQIVNDFQKGDIAEGYSVSREKKESFPLTVTSAQKNPTAFYLCASTETGGLFQPQHFGDGTRLSIL.

The table lists this clone with a count of one. The V gene is TRBV5-1, the J gene TRBJ2-5, with D unresolved. Trimming pared 0 bases from V and 5 bases from J, leaving 8 bases between. Germline V gene sequence: CDR1 SGHRS, CDR2 YFSETQ. This CDR3 spans 13 amino acids. The CDR3 spells CASSLGAPETQYF. Here the CDR3 DNA reads TGCGCCAGCAGCTTGGGGGCCCCGGAGACCCAGTACTTC.

V usage is TRBV5-1 and J usage is TRBJ1-1, with 10 bases that match TRBD1. The V gene's germline CDR1 is SGHRS and CDR2 YFSETQ. The V segment lost 0 bases and the J segment 3 bases; nucleotides outside the gene matches: 2. CDR3 size: 15 residues. CDR3 in amino acids: CASSLGGTGDTEAFF. DNA of the CDR3: TGCGCCAGCAGCTTGGGTGGGACAGGGGACACTGAAGCTTTCTTT.

By share, this clone ranks as medium-sized. The DNA for the CDR3 is TGTGCCAGCACGGACCCCCGGACTAGCGGGACGACTGAGCAGTTCTTC. As protein: CASTDPRTSGTTEQFF. The chain joins TRBV5-6 to TRBJ2-1; 12 bases are a match to TRBD2. The CDR3 contains 16 residues. CDR1 is SGHDT and CDR2 is YYEEEE in the germline V gene. V was pared by 6 bases and J by 9 bases, with 13 bases of the junction left unmatched.

The chain has TRBV6-1 and TRBJ2-6, with 7 bases matching TRBD2. The germline gives CDR1 MNHNS, CDR2 SASEGT. J lost 1 base, V lost 4 bases, and 4 bases had no gene match. CDR3 length: 16 amino acids. The CDR3 nucleotides are TGTGCCAGCAGTGGAAGGGGAGGGTCTGGGGCCAACGTCCTGACTTTC. Amino acids: CASSGRGGSGANVLTF.

About this clone: Other DNA variants within this sample encode the same CDR3. The V and J genes are TRBV11-2 and TRBJ1-2; D is perhaps TRBD1 (6 bases). This CDR3 comprises 16 residues. Germline V CDR1 and CDR2: SGHAT, FQNNGV. V was pared by 5 bases and J by 5 bases, with 21 bases between. The CDR3 DNA follows: TGTGCCAGCAGCCCAGGGGCAACAGGGACCCCTTATGGCTACACCTTC. This codes for CASSPGATGTPYGYTF.

J is TRBJ2-5 and V is TRBV4-1; perhaps TRBD2 as D (6 bases). Trimming took 2 bases from V and 6 from J, leaving 31 bases between them. Germline CDR1 MGHRA, CDR2 YSYEKL. CDR3 length: 20 residues. CDR3 nucleotide sequence: TGCGCCAGCAGCCAACTAAACAGCTTCTCTAGCGCCGAGTCTCAACAGACCCAGTACTTC. Translated: CASSQLNSFSSAESQQTQYF.

The rearrangement uses TRBV6-5 and TRBJ2-7; 11 nucleotides align to TRBD2. V dropped 4 bases and J dropped 6; count of bases not matched to a gene: 11. CDR1 and CDR2 from the germline V gene are MNHEY and SVGAGI. The CDR3 is 16 residues long. In DNA, the CDR3 is TGTGCCAGCAGTTTCCTAGCGGGAGGCTCGGACGGCGAGCAGTACTTC. Its translation is CASSFLAGGSDGEQYF.

The chain has TRBV29-1 and TRBJ1-1, with 9 bases matching TRBD1. Losses at the gene ends were 2 bases for V and 1 base for J; bases not matched to a gene: 5. This CDR3 has 15 amino acids. Germline V gene lookup returns CDR1 SQVTM and CDR2 ANQGSEA. CDR3 protein: CSVETRDRANTEAFF. Written as DNA, the CDR3 is TGCAGCGTTGAAACTAGGGACAGGGCGAACACTGAAGCTTTCTTT.

V gene TRBV5-1 combines with J gene TRBJ2-5; D perhaps matches TRBD1 (6 bases). With 4 bases removed from V and 2 bases from J, the gap between germline ends came to 9 bases. From germline, CDR1 is SGHRS and CDR2 YFSETQ. The CDR3 is made up of 13 amino acids. CDR3 region: CASSPGQQETQYF. DNA for the CDR3: TGCGCCAGCAGCCCGGGACAACAAGAGACCCAGTACTTC.

J is TRBJ1-6 and V is TRBV2, with TRBD1 matching over 9 bases. Germline CDR1 SNHLY, CDR2 FYNNEI. The CDR3 has 14 residues. The ends lost 0 bases at V and 10 bases at J; junction bases unmatched: 1. CDR3 DNA: TGTGCCAGCAGTGAAGCGACAGGGGGATCACCCCTCCACTTT. Protein sequence: CASSEATGGSPLHF.

This clone occurred once. The J gene is TRBJ2-5, the V gene TRBV27; maybe TRBD2 (7 bases). Germline CDR1 reads MNHEY; CDR2 reads SMNVEV (reference sequence). V was trimmed by 7 bases and J by 9 bases, leaving 15 bases between them. This CDR3 spans 12 amino acids. CDR3 nucleotide sequence: TGTGCCAGCAACCAAAGGGGGGGACCCCAGTACTTC. Its protein is CASNQRGGPQYF.

This sequence joins TRBV28 and TRBJ1-2, with 7 bases that match TRBD1. With V trimmed by 7 bases and J by 7 bases, 12 bases remained unmatched. CDR3 length equals 14 residues. Looked up from germline, CDR1 is MDHEN and CDR2 is SYDVKM. CDR3 coding DNA: TGTGCCAGCAACCCCACCGACAGGGTTGGTGGCTACACCTTC. Protein product: CASNPTDRVGGYTF.

CDR3 in DNA: TGTGCCAGCAGTGCTGCCAGCGGGCGGGGGACCCAGTACTTC. The encoded protein is CASSAASGRGTQYF. The chain combines TRBV27 with TRBJ2-5, with TRBD2 as a possible D gene (6 bases). The V and J ends lost 5 bases and 7 bases respectively, with 17 bases between them. Germline V gene lookup returns CDR1 MNHEY and CDR2 SMNVEV (reference sequence). This CDR3 comprises 14 residues.

This clone has a single count. This chain joins TRBV1 and TRBJ2-7; the table's D call TRBD2 went unverified against the DNA. TRBV1 is a listed pseudogene. CDR3 size: 12 residues. CDR3 nucleotide sequence: TGCACCAGCAGCCCTAACCCTTACGAGCAGTACGTC. Translated, it gives CTSSPNPYEQYV.